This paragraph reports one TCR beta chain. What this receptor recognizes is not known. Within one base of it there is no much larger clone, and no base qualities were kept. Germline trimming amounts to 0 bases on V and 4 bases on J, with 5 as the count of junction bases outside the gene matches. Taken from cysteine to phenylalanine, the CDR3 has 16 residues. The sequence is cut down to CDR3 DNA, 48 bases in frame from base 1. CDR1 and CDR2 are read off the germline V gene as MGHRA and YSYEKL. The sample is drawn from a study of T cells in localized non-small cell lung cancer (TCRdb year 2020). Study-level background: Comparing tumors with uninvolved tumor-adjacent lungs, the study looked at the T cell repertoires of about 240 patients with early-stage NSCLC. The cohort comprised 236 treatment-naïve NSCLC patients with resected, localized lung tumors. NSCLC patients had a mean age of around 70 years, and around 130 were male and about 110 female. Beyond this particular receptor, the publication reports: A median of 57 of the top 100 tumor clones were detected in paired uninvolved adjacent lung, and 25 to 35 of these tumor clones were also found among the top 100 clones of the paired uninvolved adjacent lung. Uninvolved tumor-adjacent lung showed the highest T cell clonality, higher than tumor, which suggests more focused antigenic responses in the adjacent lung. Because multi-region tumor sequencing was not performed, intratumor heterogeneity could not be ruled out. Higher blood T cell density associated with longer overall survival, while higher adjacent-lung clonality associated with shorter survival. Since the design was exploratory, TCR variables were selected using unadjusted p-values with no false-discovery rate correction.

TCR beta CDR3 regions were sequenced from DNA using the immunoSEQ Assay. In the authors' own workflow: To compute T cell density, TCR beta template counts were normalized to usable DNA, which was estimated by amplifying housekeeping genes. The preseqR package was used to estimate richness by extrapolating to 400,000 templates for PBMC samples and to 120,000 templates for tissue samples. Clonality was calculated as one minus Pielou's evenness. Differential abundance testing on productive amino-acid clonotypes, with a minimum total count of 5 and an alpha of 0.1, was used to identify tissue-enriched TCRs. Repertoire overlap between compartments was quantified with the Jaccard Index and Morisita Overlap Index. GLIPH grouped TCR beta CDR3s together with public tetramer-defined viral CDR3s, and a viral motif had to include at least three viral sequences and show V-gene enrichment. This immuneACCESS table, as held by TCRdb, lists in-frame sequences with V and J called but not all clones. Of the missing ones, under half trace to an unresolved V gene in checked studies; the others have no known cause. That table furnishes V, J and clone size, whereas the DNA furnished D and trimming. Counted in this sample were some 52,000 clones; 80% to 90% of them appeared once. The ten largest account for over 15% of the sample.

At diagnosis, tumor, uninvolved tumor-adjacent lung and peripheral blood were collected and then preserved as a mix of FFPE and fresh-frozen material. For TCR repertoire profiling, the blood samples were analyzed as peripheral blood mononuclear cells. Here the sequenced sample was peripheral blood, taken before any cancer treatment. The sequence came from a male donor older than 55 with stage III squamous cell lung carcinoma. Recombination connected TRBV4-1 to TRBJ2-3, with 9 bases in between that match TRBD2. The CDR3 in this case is CASSQDKAGGPDTQYF. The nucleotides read TGCGCCAGCAGCCAAGATAAAGCGGGAGGTCCAGATACGCAGTATTTT.